These 10 T cell receptor beta chains originate from one sample sequenced in a study of blood T cell repertoires in COVID-19. Method: immunoSEQ multiplex PCR; TCRdb's copy keeps in-frame clones and lacks some. In the table there are some 180,000 clones, about 80% of which are singletons. The source material was peripheral blood. The receptors come from a woman older than 75 with acute or convalescent COVID-19.

The count of this clone is one. The chain couples TRBV6-6 to TRBJ1-2; no firm D call. Trimming removed 2 bases at V and 4 bases at J, with 8 bases between. This CDR3 comprises 13 residues. Germline values: CDR1 MNHNY, CDR2 SVGAGI (reference sequence). The DNA for the CDR3 is TGTGCCAGCAGTTACGAGGGCAGCTATGGCTACACCTTC. Amino acids: CASSYEGSYGYTF.

The chain links TRBV27 to TRBJ2-1; 8 positions match TRBD1. Looked up from germline, CDR1 is MNHEY and CDR2 is SMNVEV (reference sequence). The CDR3 is 16 residues long. Trimming took 4 bases from V and 5 from J; bases not matched to a gene: 10. CDR3 sequence (DNA): TGTGCCAGCAGTTCCTATTCGGGACAGGCTAACAATGAGCAGTTCTTC. This translates into CASSSYSGQANNEQFF.

The rearrangement links TRBV3-1 (or the pseudogene TRBV3-2) to TRBJ1-2, with TRBD1 matching 10 bases. The V segment lost 1 base and the J segment 5 bases; nucleotides outside the gene matches: 7. CDR1 LGHDT and CDR2 YNNKEL come from the germline V gene (reference sequence). This CDR3 is 16 amino acids long. The CDR3 DNA follows: TGTGCCAGCAGCCAAGTGCGGGACAGGGGAGGATATGGCTACACCTTC. Encoded protein: CASSQVRDRGGYGYTF.

This chain connects TRBV4-2 to TRBJ1-1; 8 bases match TRBD1. Germline CDR1 is LGHNA and CDR2 is YNFKEQ. The CDR3 has 14 amino acids. V was pared by 8 bases and J by 1 base, with 6 bases of the junction left unmatched. CDR3 nucleotide sequence: TGTGCCAGCGGACAGGGATGGAGGAACACTGAAGCTTTCTTT. Translating it yields CASGQGWRNTEAFF.

This clone has more than one count but fewer than ten. This chain links TRBV7-2 with TRBJ2-5; 10 nucleotides agree with TRBD1. J lost 4 bases, V lost 4 bases, and 6 bases had no gene match. Germline CDR1 and CDR2: SGHTA and FQGNSA. CDR3 length: 15 amino acids. CDR3: CASSSRTGGVETQYF. In DNA, the CDR3 is TGTGCCAGCAGCTCCCGGACAGGGGGGGTAGAGACCCAGTACTTC.

The rearrangement joins TRBV5-8 to TRBJ2-1; 11 bases are shared with TRBD2. The length of the CDR3 is 15 residues. In germline, CDR1 is SGHTS, CDR2 YDEGEE. The J segment lost 3 bases and the V segment lost 4 bases, leaving 3 bases of the junction unmatched. Here the CDR3 reads CASSPGTSGYNEQFF. In nucleotides, the CDR3 is TGTGCCAGCAGCCCCGGGACTAGCGGCTACAATGAGCAGTTCTTC.

The gene calls are TRBV5-4 and TRBJ2-3; TRBD1 is a possible D gene (6 bases). CDR1 SGHNT and CDR2 YYREEE come from the germline V gene (reference sequence). The CDR3 runs to 16 residues. V gave up 4 bases and J gave up 5 bases, with 20 bases separating them. The CDR3 nucleotides read TGTGCCAGCAGCCGTTCCCGGGACACCTCCGTAGATACGCAGTATTTT. This codes for CASSRSRDTSVDTQYF.

The V gene is TRBV7-3, the J gene TRBJ2-2, with D perhaps matching TRBD1 (5 bases). Germline V lookup: CDR1 SGHTA, CDR2 FQGTGA. Trimming took off 0 bases at V and 1 base at J, with 12 bases between the two ends. This CDR3 has 17 amino acids. The CDR3 DNA is TGTGCCAGCAGCTTAACCATTGGACATCTGAACACCGGGGAGCTGTTTTTT. Amino acid sequence: CASSLTIGHLNTGELFF.

The CDR3 region has the DNA TGTGCCAGCAGGGGGGGTAGCGACACCGGGGAGCTGTTTTTT. Its translation is CASRGGSDTGELFF. The V call is TRBV28, the J call TRBJ2-2; TRBD2 is a possible D gene (6 bases). Germline V CDR1 and CDR2: MDHEN, SYDVKM. The CDR3 loop spans 14 amino acids. V lost 6 bases to trimming and J lost 3 bases, with 11 bases between them.

This chain joins TRBV28 and TRBJ2-2; the match to TRBD2 covers 7 bases. This CDR3 has 14 residues. CDR1 and CDR2 (germline): MDHEN, SYDVKM. Trimming at V came to 7 bases and at J to 2 bases, leaving 4 bases not matched to a gene. CDR3 in DNA: TGTGCCAGCAAAGAGCGGGGTAACACCGGGGAGCTGTTTTTT. Translating it yields CASKERGNTGELFF. Full variable domain (missing parts from reference TRBV28 and TRBJ2-2): DVKVTQSSRYLVKRTGEKVFLECVQDMDHENMFWYRQDPGLGLRLIYFSYDVKMKEKGDIPEGYSVSREKKERFSLILESASTNQTSMYLCASKERGNTGELFFGEGSRLTVL.